Reported below is one T cell receptor (beta chain). Method: immunoSEQ multiplex PCR; TCRdb's copy keeps in-frame clones and lacks some. Here the sample spans about 380,000 clones, roughly 94% being singletons. The germline V gene encodes CDR1 SEHNR and CDR2 FQNEAQ (reference sequence). V dropped 6 bases and J dropped 7; count of bases not matched to a gene: 18. The CDR3 is made up of 17 amino acids. The entry originates in a study of shared T cell receptors in the human thymus. The chain has TRBV7-9 and TRBJ2-1; 7 bases map to TRBD1. The sample was thymocytes. This sequence originates from a human donor. The CDR3 protein is CASRRPIAGGSSNEQFF. The CDR3 nucleotides are TGTGCCAGCAGGAGGCCTATAGCAGGGGGATCATCTAATGAGCAGTTCTTC.